These 30 T cell receptor beta chains originate from one sample sequenced in a study of cytomegalovirus exposure and HLA in healthy donors (dated by TCRdb to 2017 to 2019). The library was prepared using the immunoSEQ multiplex PCR assay. A mixture of 60 forward primers for TCR Vbeta segments and 13 reverse primers for TCR Jbeta segments was used in the multiplex PCR. TCRdb provides this immuneACCESS table in a form limited to in-frame rearrangements. Some clones are lacking; in checked studies, under half of them reflect an unresolved V gene, and why the rest are absent is not known. This sample gives under 150,000 clones in total; less than 80% of them show up just once. Jointly, the top ten make up roughly 4% of the sample. Sequencing used PBMCs. These receptors all stem from a man aged 50-59 years in good health and CMV-seropositive.

The genes are TRBV4-3 and TRBJ2-1; the D gene is possibly TRBD1 (5 bases). The CDR3 spans 15 residues. The germline gives CDR1 LGHNA, CDR2 YSLEER. V lost 1 base, J lost 6 bases, and 13 bases lay in between. CDR3: CASSQVSGKFNEQFF. CDR3 nucleotide sequence: TGCGCCAGCAGCCAAGTATCAGGGAAGTTCAATGAGCAGTTCTTC.

V usage is TRBV7-6 and J usage is TRBJ2-5; the D is unclear. V lost 5 bases to trimming and J lost 5 bases, with 9 bases between them. The CDR3 spans 12 residues. Germline V lookup: CDR1 SGHVS, CDR2 FNYEAQ. This CDR3 is CASSASMETQYF. CDR3 coding DNA: TGTGCCAGCAGCGCATCTATGGAGACCCAGTACTTC.

CDR3 region: CASSPRGDTEAFF. CDR3 coding DNA: TGTGCCAGCTCACCACGGGGCGACACTGAAGCTTTCTTT. The gene calls are TRBV18 and TRBJ1-1; D may be TRBD1 (5 bases). V was pared by 1 base and J by 3 bases, with 6 bases between. Germline V CDR1 and CDR2: KGHSH, LQKENI. The CDR3 is 13 residues long.

Only one count was recorded for this clone. This rearrangement joins TRBV7-2 to TRBJ1-4; D possibly corresponds to TRBD1 (6 bases). Trimming cost V 1 base and J 8 bases, with 23 bases left between them. From germline, CDR1 is SGHTA and CDR2 FQGNSA. This CDR3 is 18 amino acids long. CDR3 region: CASSLVGSTGSSREKLFF. The DNA for the CDR3 is TGTGCCAGCAGCTTAGTAGGGTCGACAGGTTCGTCCCGCGAAAAACTGTTTTTT. Based on the CDR3 plus reference TRBV7-2 and TRBJ1-4, the full variable domain is GAGVSQSPSNKVTEKGKDVELRCDPISGHTALYWYRQSLGQGLEFLIYFQGNSAPDKSGLPSDRFSAERTGGSVSTLTIQRTQQEDSAVYLCASSLVGSTGSSREKLFFGSGTQLSVL.

A few counts support this clone. This CDR3 is CASSPGTGLGGYTF. CDR3 coding DNA: TGTGCCAGTAGCCCAGGGACAGGCTTAGGTGGCTACACCTTC. The J gene is TRBJ1-2, the V gene TRBV19; 8 bases fit TRBD1. The CDR3 spans 14 residues. The germline gives CDR1 LNHDA, CDR2 SQIVND (reference sequence). Losses at the gene ends were 6 bases for V and 7 bases for J; bases not matched to a gene: 10. The full variable domain, with the rest looked up from reference TRBV19 and TRBJ1-2, is DGGITQSPKYLFRKEGQNVTLSCEQNLNHDAMYWYRQDPGQGLRLIYYSQIVNDFQKGDIAEGYSVSREKKESFPLTVTSAQKNPTAFYLCASSPGTGLGGYTFGSGTRLTVV.

This clone was seen just once. The chain uses TRBV9 and TRBJ2-5, with 9 bases that match TRBD2. The CDR3 runs 15 residues. Germline loops: CDR1 SGDLS, CDR2 YYNGEE. Germline trimming cut 0 bases from V and 3 bases from J; bases unmatched to any gene: 3. CDR3 nucleotides: TGTGCCAGCAGCGTAGGGGCGGGGGGGGAAGAGACCCAGTACTTC. It yields the protein CASSVGAGGEETQYF.

The V call is TRBV7-8, the J call TRBJ2-7, with 10 bases that match TRBD2. V gave up 1 base and J gave up 1 base; unmatched junction bases: 4. The CDR3 sequence is 16 residues long. The germline V gene has CDR1 SGHVS and CDR2 FQNEAQ. CDR3 amino acids: CASSLGLAGVSYEQYF. CDR3 sequence (DNA): TGTGCCAGCAGCTTAGGTCTAGCGGGAGTGTCCTACGAGCAGTACTTC. Complete variable domain (other parts from reference TRBV7-8 and TRBJ2-7): GAGVSQSPRYKVAKRGQDVALRCDPISGHVSLFWYQQALGQGPEFLTYFQNEAQLDKSGLPSDRFFAERPEGSVSTLKIQRTQQEDSAVYLCASSLGLAGVSYEQYFGPGTRLTVT.

This clone was seen more than once but under ten times. The chain has TRBV5-6 and TRBJ2-1, with D perhaps matching TRBD2 (7 bases). CDR3 length: 17 residues. Trimming pared 4 bases from V and 7 bases from J, leaving 24 bases between. CDR1 is SGHDT, CDR2 YYEEEE, per germline. CDR3 DNA sequence: TGTGCCAGCAGCGAACCTCCTGGGCGGGGGCAGGTTAATGAGCAGTTCTTC. Amino acid sequence: CASSEPPGRGQVNEQFF.

The rearrangement links TRBV11-3 to TRBJ2-2; TRBD1 matches at 10 bases. CDR1 and CDR2 from the germline V gene are SGHNT and YENEEA. With V trimmed by 3 bases and J by 3 bases, 1 base remained unmatched. This CDR3 comprises 15 residues. The CDR3 nucleotides are TGTGCCAGCAGCTTGGACAGGGGGTACACCGGGGAGCTGTTTTTT. The encoded protein is CASSLDRGYTGELFF.

The rearrangement uses TRBV5-1 and TRBJ1-4; possibly TRBD1 for D (6 bases). Trimming removed 0 bases from V and 3 bases from J, with 12 bases in between. Per germline, CDR1 SGHRS and CDR2 YFSETQ. This CDR3 spans 16 amino acids. The CDR3 DNA sequence: TGCGCCAGCAGCTTGGACAGGGCCAATGCTAATGAAAAACTGTTTTTT. As protein: CASSLDRANANEKLFF.

V and J are TRBV9 and TRBJ1-2; 7 bases fit TRBD1. Germline V gene sequence: CDR1 SGDLS, CDR2 YYNGEE. This CDR3 has 16 residues. Trimming removed 2 bases from V and 0 bases from J; junction bases left unmatched: 7. The CDR3 nucleotides read TGTGCCAGCAGCGTCGGGACAGCCAATTCTAACTATGGCTACACCTTC. Residues: CASSVGTANSNYGYTF.

The V and J genes are TRBV29-1 and TRBJ1-1; D not certain. Looked up from germline, CDR1 is SQVTM and CDR2 is ANQGSEA. CDR3 length: 11 residues. V was pared by 4 bases and J by 0 bases, with 3 bases between. CDR3 region: CSVVVNTEAFF. Here the CDR3 DNA reads TGCAGCGTTGTAGTGAACACTGAAGCTTTCTTT.

V and J are TRBV6-1 and TRBJ1-5, with 10 bases identical to TRBD1. Trimming removed 7 bases from V and 5 bases from J; junction bases left unmatched: 2. The V gene's germline CDR1 is MNHNS and CDR2 SASEGT. This CDR3 is built from 13 residues. CDR3: CASTDRGDQPQHF. The CDR3 DNA sequence: TGTGCCAGCACGGACAGGGGGGATCAGCCCCAGCATTTT.

This clone was seen a single time. The chain has TRBV15 and TRBJ1-1; D perhaps matches TRBD1 (6 bases). CDR1 and CDR2 (germline): LNHNV, YYDKDF (reference sequence). The CDR3 runs to 15 residues. Trimming took off 3 bases at V and 2 bases at J, with 13 bases between the two ends. CDR3 loop: CATSSLDRPNTEAFF. CDR3 coding DNA: TGTGCCACCAGCAGCCTGGACAGACCCAACACTGAAGCTTTCTTT. The whole variable domain, filled in from reference TRBV15 and TRBJ1-1, reads DAMVIQNPRYQVTQFGKPVTLSCSQTLNHNVMYWYQQKSSQAPKLLFHYYDKDFNNEADTPDNFQSRRPNTSFCFLDIRSPGLGDTAMYLCATSSLDRPNTEAFFGQGTRLTVV.

In this sample, this clone turned up a few times. The CDR3 protein is CASIQLDLAGGTQYF. Written as DNA, the CDR3 is TGTGCCAGCATCCAGCTTGATTTAGCGGGAGGGACCCAGTACTTC. The chain links TRBV5-6 to TRBJ2-5; TRBD2 aligns across 10 bases. The length of the CDR3 is 15 residues. The germline V gene encodes CDR1 SGHDT and CDR2 YYEEEE. Losses at the gene ends were 6 bases for V and 7 bases for J; bases not matched to a gene: 12.

This clone was recorded a few times. CDR3 amino acids: CASSLGRQGGGYTF. Written as DNA, the CDR3 is TGTGCCAGCAGTTTAGGACGGCAAGGGGGAGGCTACACCTTC. The chain uses TRBV6-1 and TRBJ1-2; a possible D gene is TRBD1 (6 bases). There are 14 residues in the CDR3. Per germline, CDR1 MNHNS and CDR2 SASEGT. V was pared by 5 bases and J by 8 bases, with 18 bases between.

There are a few counts of this clone. This chain connects TRBV4-2 to TRBJ1-5, with 8 nucleotides matching TRBD1. The germline gives CDR1 LGHNA, CDR2 YNFKEQ. This CDR3 is 13 amino acids long. V trimming: 11 bases; J trimming: 2 bases; junction bases outside the gene matches: 5. The CDR3 nucleotides are TGTGCCGGGGGACAGGTAGGCAATCAGCCCCAGCATTTT. Its translation: CAGGQVGNQPQHF.

The chain carries TRBV7-7 and TRBJ2-2; possible D gene TRBD1, 6 bases. Germline CDR1 SSHAT, CDR2 FNYEAQ (reference sequence). V was pared by 4 bases and J by 1 base, with 13 bases between. The CDR3 is 16 amino acids. For the CDR3, the DNA is TGTGCCAGCAGCTCCGCCCTGGGACAGAACACCGGGGAGCTGTTTTTT. Translated, it gives CASSSALGQNTGELFF.

The rearrangement joins TRBV7-9 to TRBJ2-4; D perhaps matches TRBD2 (5 bases). This CDR3 is built from 14 residues. Per the germline V gene, CDR1 is SEHNR and CDR2 is FQNEAQ (reference sequence). Trimming shortened V by 5 bases and J by 11 bases, and 19 bases separated the two germline ends. The CDR3 DNA reads as TGTGCCAGCAGCCAGACCGGGATCATTAACGTTCAGTACTTC. The encoded protein is CASSQTGIINVQYF.

The chain carries TRBV13 and TRBJ2-2, with TRBD2 as a possible D gene (6 bases). Germline-derived CDR1 and CDR2 are PRHDT and FYEKMQ (reference sequence). Trimming removed 4 bases from V and 4 bases from J, with 10 bases in between. The CDR3 loop spans 14 amino acids. This CDR3 reads CASSSRGGTGELFF. The CDR3 region has the DNA TGTGCCAGCAGCTCTAGGGGAGGCACCGGGGAGCTGTTTTTT. Based on the CDR3 plus reference TRBV13 and TRBJ2-2, the full variable domain is AAGVIQSPRHLIKEKRETATLKCYPIPRHDTVYWYQQGPGQDPQFLISFYEKMQSDKGSIPDRFSAQQFSDYHSELNMSSLELGDSALYFCASSSRGGTGELFFGEGSRLTVL.

The chain is built from TRBV7-6 and TRBJ2-3; D not resolved. V was cut by 5 bases and J by 4 bases, with 7 bases left in between. CDR3 length: 12 residues. Germline values: CDR1 SGHVS, CDR2 FNYEAQ. CDR3 nucleotide sequence: TGTGCCAGCAGCCGAGAGGCAGATACGCAGTATTTT. Translated, it gives CASSREADTQYF.

In nucleotides, the CDR3 is TGTGCCTTTGGACAGGGGTACAATGAGCAGTTCTTC. Translated: CAFGQGYNEQFF. The chain links TRBV2 to TRBJ2-1; 9 bases fit TRBD1. The CDR3 consists of 12 residues. Trimming cost V 11 bases and J 4 bases; bases outside gene matches: 3. CDR1 is SNHLY, CDR2 FYNNEI, per germline.

This chain links TRBV19 with TRBJ1-5; 9 positions match TRBD1. The CDR3 consists of 15 residues. Germline CDR1 is LNHDA and CDR2 is SQIVND (reference sequence). V gave up 9 bases and J gave up 4 bases; unmatched junction bases: 10. This chain's CDR3 is CASSWTGAENQPQHF. CDR3 coding DNA: TGTGCCAGCTCCTGGACAGGGGCCGAAAATCAGCCCCAGCATTTT.

This clone turned up a few times. This chain connects TRBV7-9 to TRBJ1-2; 7 bases match TRBD1. The CDR3 consists of 15 residues. Germline trimming cut 1 base from V and 7 bases from J; bases unmatched to any gene: 9. In germline, CDR1 is SEHNR, CDR2 FQNEAQ (reference sequence). This CDR3 reads CASSLGRQGNSGYTF. DNA of the CDR3: TGTGCCAGCAGCTTAGGTAGACAGGGAAATTCTGGCTACACCTTC.

In its sample, this clone was seen once. This rearrangement joins TRBV7-9 to TRBJ2-3, with TRBD2 matching over 7 bases. J was trimmed by 4 bases and V by 1 base; bases with no gene match: 11. The CDR3 runs to 17 residues. Per germline, CDR1 SEHNR and CDR2 FQNEAQ (reference sequence). The CDR3 coding sequence is TGTGCCAGCAGCTTAGTGTCCTCCGTGGGAGGGCCAGATACGCAGTATTTT. Residues: CASSLVSSVGGPDTQYF.

This sequence joins TRBV27 and TRBJ2-7; 9 bases are a match to TRBD1. J lost 6 bases, V lost 6 bases, and 15 bases had no gene match. This CDR3 spans 16 amino acids. The V gene's germline CDR1 is MNHEY and CDR2 SMNVEV (reference sequence). This CDR3 is CASSSLQGAVEAEQYF. The CDR3 DNA reads as TGTGCCAGCAGCTCACTACAGGGGGCGGTGGAAGCCGAGCAGTACTTC.

The chain recombines TRBV6-1 with TRBJ1-5; D is unresolved. From germline, CDR1 is MNHNS and CDR2 SASEGT. There are 13 residues in the CDR3. V lost 2 bases and J 6 bases, leaving 8 bases between the germline ends. The CDR3 spells CASSEKLGQPQHF. For the CDR3, the DNA is TGTGCCAGCAGTGAAAAGCTTGGTCAGCCCCAGCATTTT.

The chain uses TRBV6-1 and TRBJ1-5, with D hard to call. Per germline, CDR1 MNHNS and CDR2 SASEGT. V was shortened by 5 bases and J by 0 bases, with 11 bases between the two germline ends. This CDR3 region has 15 residues. CDR3 coding DNA: TGTGCCAGCAGTCCCCTAGCCTATAGCAATCAGCCCCAGCATTTT. Encoded protein: CASSPLAYSNQPQHF.

This clone was counted a few times. The chain joins TRBV28 to TRBJ1-5; 7 bases line up with TRBD1. Losses at the gene ends were 6 bases for V and 6 bases for J; bases not matched to a gene: 2. Germline-derived CDR1 and CDR2 are MDHEN and SYDVKM. The CDR3 runs 12 residues. CDR3 bases: TGTGCCAGCAGGTACAGGGGTCAGCCCCAGCATTTT. It is translated as CASRYRGQPQHF.

The chain combines TRBV10-3 with TRBJ2-3; 7 positions match TRBD1. The CDR3 runs 13 residues. Trimming at V came to 8 bases and at J to 4 bases, leaving 6 bases not matched to a gene. Per germline, CDR1 ENHRY and CDR2 SYGVKD. The CDR3 protein is CAIVSGTADTQYF. In DNA form, the CDR3 reads TGTGCCATCGTCTCCGGGACAGCAGATACGCAGTATTTT.